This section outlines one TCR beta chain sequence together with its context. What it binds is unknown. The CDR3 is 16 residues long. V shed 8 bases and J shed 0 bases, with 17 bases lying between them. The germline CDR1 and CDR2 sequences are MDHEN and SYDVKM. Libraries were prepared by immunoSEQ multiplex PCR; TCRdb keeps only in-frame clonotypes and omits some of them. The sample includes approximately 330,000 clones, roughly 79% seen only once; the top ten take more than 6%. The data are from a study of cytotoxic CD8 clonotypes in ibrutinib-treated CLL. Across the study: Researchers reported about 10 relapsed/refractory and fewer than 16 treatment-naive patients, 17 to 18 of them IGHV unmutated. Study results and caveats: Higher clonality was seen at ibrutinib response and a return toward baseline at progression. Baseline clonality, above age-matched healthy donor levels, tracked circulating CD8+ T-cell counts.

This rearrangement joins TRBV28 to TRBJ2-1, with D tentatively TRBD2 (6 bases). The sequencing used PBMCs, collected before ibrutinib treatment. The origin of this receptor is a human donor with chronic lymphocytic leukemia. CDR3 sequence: CASANRLTSSYNEQFF. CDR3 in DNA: TGTGCCAGCGCTAACCGTTTGACTAGCTCCTACAATGAGCAGTTCTTC.